This note documents a single TCR beta chain sequence. The CDR3 extends over 16 amino acids. The junction had 11 bases not matched to a gene; V was cut back by 1 base and J by 8 bases. The germline CDR1 and CDR2 sequences are LGHNA and YNFKEQ. Sequencing used immunoSEQ multiplex PCR; TCRdb keeps in-frame clones, though not all of them. The sample contains over 85,000 clones, 88% of which appear only once. The data were taken from a study of blood T cell repertoires in COVID-19. Study context: The origin of the acute and convalescent COVID-19 samples was the United States, Italy and Spain. Sources were T cells, B-cell-depleted T cells, or PBMCs; the material itself was cDNA or gDNA.

The TCR originated in a woman aged 50 to 60 with acute or convalescent COVID-19. The source material was peripheral blood. The V gene is TRBV4-2, the J gene TRBJ2-1, with 7 bases identical to TRBD2. The CDR3 loop is CASSQGEGRESDEQFF. CDR3 DNA: TGTGCCAGCAGCCAAGGCGAGGGGCGGGAGAGCGATGAGCAGTTCTTC.